What follows describes a single TCR beta chain. Repertoires were generated with immunoSEQ multiplex PCR, while TCRdb's copy carries only in-frame clones and drops some. The sample consists of approximately 33,000 clones, 80% to 90% of them appearing once. CDR1 is MNHEY, CDR2 SVGAGI, per germline. This CDR3 has 13 residues. V was pared by 7 bases and J by 8 bases, with 9 bases of the junction left unmatched. This specimen comes from a study of blood T cell repertoires in COVID-19. The chain uses TRBV6-5 and TRBJ1-2; 8 bases align to TRBD1. This receptor was obtained from a man in his 70s with acute or convalescent COVID-19. Sample: peripheral blood. CDR3 sequence: CASNPQGAEGYTF. CDR3 DNA sequence: TGTGCCAGCAACCCGCAGGGGGCAGAAGGCTACACCTTC.